The clone carrying this T cell receptor (beta chain) was observed a single time. The data belong to a study of blood T cell repertoires in COVID-19. The wider study: There were acute and convalescent COVID-19 samples, and they came from the United States, Italy and Spain. T cells, B-cell-depleted T cells, or PBMCs provided the cDNA or gDNA that served as material.

As processed by the authors: From reference gene primer amplification, estimates of nucleated cell counts were derived. Generated by immunoSEQ multiplex PCR, the TCRdb table keeps only in-frame clones and is missing some. V and J calls plus clone size are reproduced from that table; the DNA served to infer D and trimming. Of around 42,000 clones in the sample, 85% to 90% were seen once. CDR3 length: 14 residues. Unmatched junction bases numbered 0, after V lost 3 bases and J lost 7 bases. The germline V gene has CDR1 LNHNV and CDR2 YYDKDF (reference sequence). This chain joins TRBV15 and TRBJ1-6; 10 positions match TRBD1. Sequencing was carried out using peripheral blood. This sequence originates from a human donor in a cohort sampled during active COVID-19. In DNA, the CDR3 is TGTGCCACCAGCAGGGACAGGGGGAATTCACCCCTCCACTTT. Its protein product is CATSRDRGNSPLHF.